Each of the 15 T cell receptor beta chains below was sequenced from the same sample in a study of monozygotic twins with cystic fibrosis. The method was immunoSEQ multiplex PCR; TCRdb's version includes in-frame clones alone and lacks a portion of them. The sample carries around 36,000 clones, 66% recorded once. Sequencing was carried out using blood. These receptors all stem from a girl aged 5 to 17 with cystic fibrosis.

The sample holds a few counts of this clone. CDR3 coding DNA: TGCGCCAGCAGCCAAGAGGTAACAGAACCTCCCAATCAGCCCCAGCATTTT. Translating it yields CASSQEVTEPPNQPQHF. The chain carries TRBV4-1 and TRBJ1-5; D remains unclear. Germline V gene sequence: CDR1 MGHRA, CDR2 YSYEKL. CDR3 size: 17 residues. Trimming stripped 0 bases from V and 3 bases from J, with 15 bases between.

The J gene is TRBJ1-2, the V gene TRBV18; tentatively, D is TRBD1 (6 bases). The CDR3 is 15 residues long. V was trimmed by 1 base and J by 2 bases, leaving 11 bases between them. Germline V gene data show CDR1 as KGHSH and CDR2 as LQKENI. CDR3: CASSPLPGANYGYTF. As DNA, the CDR3 is TGTGCCAGCTCACCACTCCCGGGGGCAAACTATGGCTACACCTTC.

The genes are TRBV5-6 and TRBJ2-7; tentative D call: TRBD1 (5 bases). Germline V gives CDR1 SGHDT, CDR2 YYEEEE. This CDR3 has 13 residues. The ends were cut back, 1 base at V and 8 bases at J, with 13 bases in the middle. CDR3 in amino acids: CASSLYRPDKQYF. Here the CDR3 DNA reads TGTGCCAGCAGCTTGTACAGGCCCGATAAGCAGTACTTC.

The CDR3 here is CAISRGHENTEAFF. The CDR3 region has the DNA TGTGCCATCAGTAGGGGACACGAGAACACTGAAGCTTTCTTT. This chain links TRBV10-3 with TRBJ1-1, with TRBD1 as a possible D gene (6 bases). This CDR3 spans 14 amino acids. CDR1 is ENHRY, CDR2 SYGVKD, per germline. With 5 bases removed from V and 1 base from J, the gap between germline ends came to 11 bases.

V and J are TRBV29-1 and TRBJ2-3, with a tentative D call TRBD2 (5 bases). The ends were cut back, 4 bases at V and 4 bases at J, with 9 bases in the middle. The germline CDR1 and CDR2 sequences are SQVTM and ANQGSEA. The CDR3 contains 12 residues. The CDR3 nucleotides read TGCAGCGTTGGAAGCGGCCCAGATACGCAGTATTTT. This translates into CSVGSGPDTQYF.

This chain links TRBV19 with TRBJ2-3; possible D gene TRBD2, 5 bases. The CDR3 contains 15 residues. V lost 3 bases, J lost 3 bases, and 13 bases lay in between. The germline V gene has CDR1 LNHDA and CDR2 SQIVND (reference sequence). CDR3 DNA: TGTGCCAGTAGTATCGGCGCTAGCTGGACAGATACGCAGTATTTT. It yields the protein CASSIGASWTDTQYF.

This clone has a single count. V gene TRBV9 combines with J gene TRBJ2-2, with D hard to call. Germline V CDR1 and CDR2: SGDLS, YYNGEE. The CDR3 extends over 15 amino acids. The V and J ends lost 1 base and 4 bases respectively, with 11 bases between them. The CDR3 sequence: CASSVSRQFTGELFF. DNA for the CDR3: TGTGCCAGCAGCGTATCGCGGCAGTTCACCGGGGAGCTGTTTTTT.

This clone was seen a few times. The chain has TRBV20-1 and TRBJ1-1; no clear D gene. V lost 6 bases to trimming and J lost 11 bases, with 16 bases between them. The CDR3 is made up of 11 amino acids. Germline V CDR1 and CDR2: DFQATT, SNEGSKA (reference sequence). CDR3 sequence reads: CSAIQRKQAFF. CDR3 bases: TGCAGTGCGATTCAACGGAAGCAGGCTTTCTTT.

The genes are TRBV6-1 and TRBJ1-4; maybe TRBD1 (6 bases). Germline CDR1 is MNHNS and CDR2 is SASEGT. There are 15 residues in the CDR3. Trimming removed 0 bases at V and 8 bases at J, with 13 bases between. The CDR3 protein is CASSEAMGAGEKLFF. The CDR3, as DNA: TGTGCCAGCAGTGAAGCGATGGGGGCAGGGGAAAAACTGTTTTTT.

This clone was seen only once. The gene calls are TRBV29-1 and TRBJ2-1; D unresolved. The CDR3 has 11 residues. Deletions cut 0 bases from V and 10 bases from J, with 7 bases between. The V gene's germline CDR1 is SQVTM and CDR2 ANQGSEA. CDR3 in DNA: TGCAGCGTTGAAGAAAGGGTGGAGCAGTTCTTC. This sequence encodes CSVEERVEQFF.

This clone has just a few counts. This chain links TRBV27 with TRBJ1-1; tentatively, D is TRBD1 (5 bases). Germline V gives CDR1 MNHEY, CDR2 SMNVEV (reference sequence). V was cut by 7 bases and J by 5 bases, with 8 bases left in between. This CDR3 has 11 residues. The CDR3 loop is CASKRGTEAFF. CDR3 sequence (DNA): TGTGCCAGCAAGCGGGGGACTGAAGCTTTCTTT.

The chain has TRBV18 and TRBJ2-1; D assignment may be TRBD1 or TRBD2 (7 bases each). Germline CDR1 and CDR2: KGHSH and LQKENI. V shed 1 base and J shed 7 bases, with 17 bases lying between them. The CDR3 is 16 amino acids. Here the CDR3 reads CASSPLLQGRGNEQFF. The CDR3 DNA reads as TGTGCCAGCTCACCACTCTTACAGGGGAGGGGAAATGAGCAGTTCTTC. Based on the CDR3 plus reference TRBV18 and TRBJ2-1, the full variable domain is NAGVMQNPRHLVRRRGQEARLRCSPMKGHSHVYWYRQLPEEGLKFMVYLQKENIIDESGMPKERFSAEFPKEGPSILRIQQVVRGDSAAYFCASSPLLQGRGNEQFFGPGTRLTVL.

The chain carries TRBV6-6 and TRBJ2-3, with 8 positions matching TRBD1. The CDR3 is 13 amino acids. The germline gives CDR1 MNHNY, CDR2 SVGAGI (reference sequence). V lost 6 bases to trimming and J lost 10 bases; unmatched junction nucleotides: 9. The CDR3 DNA sequence: TGTGCCAGCAGCTCCCCCGGACAGGGTTCGCAGTATTTT. Its protein product is CASSSPGQGSQYF.

The chain employs TRBV18 and TRBJ2-5; the D is unclear. V was pared by 4 bases and J by 5 bases, with 11 bases between. Germline CDR1 and CDR2: KGHSH and LQKENI. CDR3 length: 13 residues. DNA of the CDR3: TGTGCCAGCTCACTTTCCTTCAAGGAGACCCAGTACTTC. Translated, it gives CASSLSFKETQYF.

The J gene is TRBJ2-3, the V gene TRBV7-9, with TRBD2 as a possible D gene (6 bases). CDR3 size: 15 residues. Germline V gene lookup returns CDR1 SEHNR and CDR2 FQNEAQ (reference sequence). Trimming took off 5 bases at V and 8 bases at J, with 20 bases between the two ends. The CDR3 DNA is TGTGCCAGCAGCCCCCTGGGAGGCCGGGGGTCTACGCAGTATTTT. Its translation is CASSPLGGRGSTQYF.